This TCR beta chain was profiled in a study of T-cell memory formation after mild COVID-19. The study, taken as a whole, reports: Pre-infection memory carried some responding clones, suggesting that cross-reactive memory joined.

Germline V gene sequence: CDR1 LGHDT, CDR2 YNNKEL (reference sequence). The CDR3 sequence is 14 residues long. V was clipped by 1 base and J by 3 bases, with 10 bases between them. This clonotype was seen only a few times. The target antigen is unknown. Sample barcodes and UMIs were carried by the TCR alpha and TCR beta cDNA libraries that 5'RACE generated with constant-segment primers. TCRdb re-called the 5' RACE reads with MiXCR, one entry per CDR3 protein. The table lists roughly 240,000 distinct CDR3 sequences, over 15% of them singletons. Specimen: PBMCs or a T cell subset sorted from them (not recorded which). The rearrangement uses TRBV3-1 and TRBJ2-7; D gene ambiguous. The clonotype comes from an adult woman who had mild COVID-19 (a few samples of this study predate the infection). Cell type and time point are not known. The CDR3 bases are TGTGCCAGCAGCCAAGGGTTGCCGAACTACGAGCAGTACTTC. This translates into CASSQGLPNYEQYF.